The source of this T cell receptor beta chain is a study of T cell responses to AZD1222 COVID-19 vaccine. Study-wide results and limits: Vaccine-related CD4 TCRs covered spike, predominating at 160-218 and 743-854. Nearly half of the spike-specific TCRs reportedly recognize variant regions that carry no mutations.

Remarks on this clone: Its cognate antigen is unknown.

V was clipped by 2 bases and J by 7 bases, with 10 bases between them. The CDR3 covers 13 residues. CDR1 and CDR2 (germline): SGHRS, YFSETQ. Only in-frame clones appear in the TCRdb table, and some are missing; sequencing was by immunoSEQ multiplex PCR. This table has roughly 160,000 clones, around nine tenths appearing once. Sequencing used peripheral blood, obtained 28 days after the second AZD1222 dose. This sequence originates from an adult who received the AZD1222 COVID-19 vaccine. The chain links TRBV5-1 to TRBJ2-1; D unclear. The CDR3 DNA reads TGCGCCAGCAGCTTTACTGTGGGGAATGAGCAGTTCTTC. This translates into CASSFTVGNEQFF.